The sequence of this T cell receptor beta chain was determined in a study of T cell repertoires in cytomegalovirus infection (dated by TCRdb to the late 2010s). For the wider study: Donor HLA type was relevant to the analysis, as public TCR beta signatures indicated carriage of CMV infection together with the matching HLA type.

Sequenced on an Illumina HiSeq 1500. Using fastp trimming at Q25 and MiXCR clonotype assembly, TCRdb reanalyzed the public sequencing data and kept in-frame beta chains. Rows merge per CDR3 protein into single entries with the most common DNA and genes. This sample is represented by 150,000 to 200,000 distinct CDR3 sequences; approximately 9.6% of them were singletons. Approximately 4.3% of the sample goes to the ten largest clones. This clonotype was seen only a few times. Its antigen has not been determined. No base quality values were provided; no much bigger clone lies one nucleotide off. CDR1 and CDR2 are read off the germline V gene as SQVTM and ANQGSEA. The CDR3 numbers 14 residues from cysteine through phenylalanine. CDR3 DNA is the only sequence kept; it has 42 bases, read in frame from the first base. Trimming leaves V shorter by 7 bases and J shorter by 4 bases, with the junction holding 9 bases beyond the gene matches.

The investigation overall reported the following: Carriers of CMV infection plus the relevant HLA type were discriminated by the cumulative frequency of public TCR beta family members in the study cohort and in an independent approximately 340-donor cohort. In the ex vivo response, HLA-C-restricted CMV-specific TCR beta clonotypes were dominant, and in two of eight donors the single most frequent clonotype came from this HLA-C-restricted group.

The receptor chain draws on TRBV29-1 and TRBJ2-3; the junction holds 9 bases that match TRBD2. The sample consisted of PBMCs. The sequence was obtained from a human donor in good health (CMV status not recorded). Some clones in this sample may be carry-over from other donors' samples. The sequence in DNA is TGCAGCGCTTCCGCTTTAGCGGGAGCAGATACGCAGTATTTT. This encodes CSASALAGADTQYF.